The next 18 T cell receptor beta chains were all read from a single sample in a study of human T cells and chemical hapten exposure. TCRdb reprocessed the RACE reads with MiXCR, giving one entry per CDR3 protein. The sample shows some 59,000 distinct CDR3 sequences, about 11% of them seen only once. Regarding time point: pre-sensitization, week 0. Treatment noted: therapeutic diphenylcyclopropenone sensitization with weekly scalp DPC. The sequenced sample was whole blood, obtained in connection with sensitization to the hapten diphenylcyclopropenone (DPC). The receptors derive from a woman aged 40 to 55 with alopecia areata. Some clones in this sample may be carry-over from other donors' samples.

At least ten counts were recorded for this clonotype. The chain is built from TRBV29-1 and TRBJ2-3, with a weak D call TRBD2 (5 bases). Trimming shortened V by 6 bases and J by 2 bases, and 15 bases separated the two germline ends. The CDR3 contains 14 residues. The germline V gene encodes CDR1 SQVTM and CDR2 ANQGSEA. The CDR3 reads CSVPEGGTTDTQYF. CDR3 coding DNA: TGCAGCGTCCCCGAGGGCGGTACCACAGATACGCAGTATTTT.

Ten or more counts support this clonotype. This chain uses TRBV6-2 or TRBV6-3 with TRBJ2-2; weak D call: TRBD2 (7 bases). The CDR3 spans 20 residues. Trimming took 2 bases from V and 6 from J, leaving 28 bases between them. Germline CDR1 reads MNHEY; CDR2 reads SVGEGT. The CDR3 DNA reads TGTGCCAGCAGTTACCGGACAGCCCTAGGTCCTAAGCGGGGCCCCGGGGAGCTGTTTTTT. This translates into CASSYRTALGPKRGPGELFF.

J is TRBJ2-5 and V is TRBV10-1; D remains ambiguous. Trimming pared 2 bases from V and 1 base from J, leaving 5 bases between. The CDR3 has 13 residues. Germline V CDR1 and CDR2: WNHNN, SYGVQD (reference sequence). CDR3 DNA: TGCGCCAGCAGTGAGAATGTCCAAGAGACCCAGTACTTC. Its protein product is CASSENVQETQYF.

This clonotype has a count of ten or more. The V gene is TRBV18, the J gene TRBJ2-7; 7 bases fit TRBD1. CDR1 and CDR2 from the germline V gene are KGHSH and LQKENI. The V gene end was trimmed by 3 bases and the J gene end by 4 bases; junction bases not matched to a gene: 6. CDR3 length equals 14 residues. The CDR3 here is CASSPDRLGYEQYF. In DNA, the CDR3 is TGTGCCAGCTCACCGGACAGGCTGGGGTACGAGCAGTACTTC.

This chain links TRBV2 with TRBJ2-5; D is unresolved. CDR3 length: 13 amino acids. Trimming stripped 2 bases from V and 5 bases from J, with 9 bases between. Per the germline V gene, CDR1 is SNHLY and CDR2 is FYNNEI. The CDR3 region is CASSEIGWETQYF. CDR3 DNA: TGTGCCAGCAGTGAAATCGGTTGGGAGACCCAGTACTTC.

This clonotype showed up many times. The chain employs TRBV19 and TRBJ2-2; 7 nucleotides line up with TRBD2. Germline assignment: CDR1 LNHDA and CDR2 SQIVND (reference sequence). V gave up 7 bases and J gave up 3 bases; unmatched junction bases: 8. This CDR3 has 15 amino acids. The CDR3 region has the DNA TGTGCCAGTAAAGTGCGGGAGATGGACACCGGGGAGCTGTTTTTT. Translated, it gives CASKVREMDTGELFF.

The chain has TRBV5-8 and TRBJ1-1, with D tentatively TRBD1 (6 bases). In germline, CDR1 is SGHTS, CDR2 YDEGEE. The CDR3 spans 16 residues. V lost 3 bases to trimming and J lost 5 bases, with 20 bases between them. The CDR3 is CASSSPSGTSPTEAFF. DNA for the CDR3: TGTGCCAGCAGCTCCCCTAGCGGGACATCGCCGACTGAAGCTTTCTTT.

At least ten counts were recorded for this clonotype. J is TRBJ2-7 and V is TRBV5-1, with TRBD1 identical over 10 bases. The CDR3 contains 15 residues. The V gene end was trimmed by 4 bases and the J gene end by 2 bases; junction bases not matched to a gene: 6. Germline assignment: CDR1 SGHRS and CDR2 YFSETQ. The CDR3 DNA reads TGCGCCAGCAGCCTATCCGGGACAGGGGCCTACGAGCAGTACTTC. This encodes CASSLSGTGAYEQYF.

This rearrangement joins TRBV24-1 to TRBJ2-1; 7 bases fit TRBD2. Per germline, CDR1 KGHDR and CDR2 SFDVKD. CDR3 length: 14 amino acids. Trimming took 12 bases from V and 5 from J; bases not matched to a gene: 12. In DNA, the CDR3 is TGTGCCGCCGAAAGCGGGAAAGCCAACAATGAGCAGTTCTTC. Translated, it gives CAAESGKANNEQFF.

A few counts support this clonotype. The rearrangement joins TRBV28 to TRBJ1-1, with 8 bases fitting TRBD1. Trimming cost V 8 bases and J 8 bases; bases outside gene matches: 22. There are 17 residues in the CDR3. The germline V gene encodes CDR1 MDHEN and CDR2 SYDVKM. CDR3 DNA: TGTGCCAGCCCTCCAATCCAGGGGGCGGTTTTTCAGGTCGAAGCTTTCTTT. Translating it yields CASPPIQGAVFQVEAFF.

This clonotype was observed a handful of times. This chain links TRBV5-5 with TRBJ1-1; the D gene is possibly TRBD1 (5 bases). Trimming stripped 1 base from V and 4 bases from J, with 11 bases between. This CDR3 is built from 14 residues. Germline V lookup: CDR1 SGHKS, CDR2 YYEKEE (reference sequence). The DNA for the CDR3 is TGTGCCAGCAGCTTGCCCCGGGGGAGCACTGAAGCTTTCTTT. Translation: CASSLPRGSTEAFF.

In regard to this clonotype: A much bigger clone sits one base away, suggesting this may be a read error. The gene calls are TRBV11-3 and TRBJ2-5; the D gene is possibly TRBD2 (6 bases). Germline V CDR1 and CDR2: SGHNT, YENEEA. The CDR3 covers 13 residues. The CDR3 protein is CASSRDAAGTQCF. As DNA, the CDR3 is TGTGCCAGCAGCCGGGACGCCGCGGGGACCCAGTGCTTC.

This clonotype has at least ten counts. This chain connects TRBV12-3 or TRBV12-4 to TRBJ2-3; 12 nucleotides agree with TRBD2. The CDR3 is 16 amino acids. With V trimmed by 2 bases and J by 6 bases, 6 bases remained unmatched. The CDR3 sequence is CASSLLAGGPTDTQYF. The CDR3 nucleotides are TGTGCCAGCAGTTTACTAGCGGGAGGGCCAACTGATACGCAGTATTTT.

This clonotype has more than one count but fewer than ten. V gene TRBV7-3 combines with J gene TRBJ2-2, with 10 bases aligning to TRBD1. Germline-derived CDR1 and CDR2 are SGHTA and FQGTGA. The CDR3 runs 15 residues. V dropped 5 bases and J dropped 4; count of bases not matched to a gene: 4. The CDR3 here is CASSRRQGATGELFF. The CDR3 DNA follows: TGTGCCAGCAGCCGCAGACAGGGGGCCACCGGGGAGCTGTTTTTT.

This clonotype came up many times. The V gene is TRBV7-2, the J gene TRBJ2-3; possible D gene TRBD2, 5 bases. Germline-derived CDR1 and CDR2 are SGHTA and FQGNSA. The CDR3 is 15 amino acids. Trimming took off 2 bases at V and 6 bases at J, with 15 bases between the two ends. The DNA of the CDR3 is TGTGCCAGCAGCTTAACTTCCCGAGGGAGCGATACGCAGTATTTT. It translates to CASSLTSRGSDTQYF.

In this sample, this clonotype turned up many times. This chain connects TRBV18 to TRBJ1-1; D uncertain. This CDR3 region has 18 residues. From germline, CDR1 is KGHSH and CDR2 LQKENI. Trimming shortened V by 3 bases and J by 0 bases, and 20 bases separated the two germline ends. CDR3 residues: CASSPTSRHQAVNTEAFF. The CDR3 nucleotides read TGTGCCAGCTCACCTACTAGCCGGCACCAGGCCGTGAACACTGAAGCTTTCTTT.

The chain carries TRBV27 and TRBJ2-1, with D perhaps TRBD2 (6 bases). The CDR3 consists of 14 residues. Trimming pared 6 bases from V and 10 bases from J, leaving 19 bases between. Germline loops: CDR1 MNHEY, CDR2 SMNVEV (reference sequence). The CDR3 reads CASSPSAPAGEQFF. CDR3 nucleotides: TGTGCCAGCAGCCCCTCCGCTCCGGCGGGGGAGCAGTTCTTC.

This clonotype was picked up many times. The chain is built from TRBV5-1 and TRBJ2-5, with D perhaps given as TRBD1 or TRBD2 (5 bases each). The length of the CDR3 is 15 residues. Germline V CDR1 and CDR2: SGHRS, YFSETQ. V was pared by 0 bases and J by 5 bases, with 14 bases between. CDR3: CASSLERGSSETQYF. Here the CDR3 DNA reads TGCGCCAGCAGCTTGGAACGGGGCAGTTCTGAGACCCAGTACTTC.